This passage covers 9 T cell receptor beta chains from one sample sequenced in a study of OX40 agonist ivuxolimab in advanced cancers. The data were produced by immunoSEQ multiplex PCR, yet TCRdb's version contains in-frame clones alone and is incomplete. The sample has about 120,000 clones, 80% to 90% seen once. This sample comprised CD4+ or CD8+ T cells sorted from blood, obtained in a trial of the OX40 agonist ivuxolimab. The receptors derive from an adult with an advanced solid tumor such as melanoma, head and neck, liver or kidney cancer.

J is TRBJ1-1 and V is TRBV2; D is undetermined. The V gene's germline CDR1 is SNHLY and CDR2 FYNNEI. This CDR3 comprises 13 residues. Deletions cut 4 bases from V and 5 bases from J, with 11 bases between. For the CDR3, the DNA is TGTGCCAGCAGTGTCGAGGGTCATACTGAAGCTTTCTTT. It is translated as CASSVEGHTEAFF.

The table lists this clone with a few counts. The V gene is TRBV7-3, the J gene TRBJ1-5; 9 bases align to TRBD1. This CDR3 has 15 amino acids. V lost 3 bases, J lost 11 bases, and 11 bases stayed unmatched. The germline V gene has CDR1 SGHTA and CDR2 FQGTGA. This CDR3 reads CASSLDGTGMESQHF. The CDR3 DNA follows: TGTGCCAGCAGCTTGGACGGGACAGGGATGGAGTCCCAGCATTTT.

The genes are TRBV28 and TRBJ2-3; 9 bases are a match to TRBD2. This CDR3 has 16 residues. J lost 1 base, V lost 2 bases, and 4 bases had no gene match. Germline values: CDR1 MDHEN, CDR2 SYDVKM. The CDR3, as DNA: TGTGCCAGCAGTTTAGGACAGCGGGGGGGCACAGATACGCAGTATTTT. Translation gives CASSLGQRGGTDTQYF.

This sequence joins TRBV11-2 and TRBJ2-2; unclear D gene. The germline CDR1 and CDR2 sequences are SGHAT and FQNNGV. V was clipped by 5 bases and J by 0 bases, with 13 bases between them. This CDR3 is 16 amino acids long. The CDR3 sequence: CASSPSLVANTGELFF. The CDR3, as DNA: TGTGCCAGCAGCCCATCTCTGGTTGCGAACACCGGGGAGCTGTTTTTT.

The genes are TRBV6-1 and TRBJ1-5; D gene unclear. The germline V gene has CDR1 MNHNS and CDR2 SASEGT. The CDR3 consists of 12 residues. V was shortened by 8 bases and J by 7 bases, with 12 bases between the two germline ends. CDR3 residues: CASHQFGQPQHF. CDR3 nucleotide sequence: TGTGCCAGCCACCAGTTTGGGCAGCCCCAGCATTTT.

V gene TRBV7-2 combines with J gene TRBJ2-5; 9 bases line up with TRBD2. Germline values: CDR1 SGHTA, CDR2 FQGNSA. The CDR3 is made up of 17 amino acids. The junction had 6 bases not matched to a gene; V was cut back by 1 base and J by 0 bases. The CDR3 loop reads CASSLVSGGDYQETQYF. The CDR3 region has the DNA TGTGCCAGCAGCTTAGTTAGCGGGGGCGATTACCAAGAGACCCAGTACTTC.

The chain is built from TRBV5-8 and TRBJ2-5; possible D gene TRBD2, 6 bases. Germline CDR1 SGHTS, CDR2 YDEGEE. Trimming took 2 bases from V and 2 from J, leaving 10 bases between them. The CDR3 runs 14 residues. In DNA form, the CDR3 reads TGTGCCAGCAGCTTCCGGGACTTTCAAGAGACCCAGTACTTC. Its translation: CASSFRDFQETQYF.

In this sample, this clone turned up once. The chain links TRBV30 to TRBJ2-1; 10 nucleotides align to TRBD2. The CDR3 length is 15 residues. Trimming at V came to 0 bases and at J to 4 bases, leaving 3 bases not matched to a gene. Germline V gene lookup returns CDR1 GTSNPN and CDR2 SVGIG (reference sequence). CDR3: CAWSVSSGRYNEQFF. CDR3 nucleotide sequence: TGTGCCTGGAGTGTAAGTAGCGGGAGGTACAATGAGCAGTTCTTC.

The genes are TRBV7-2 and TRBJ2-7, with D perhaps TRBD1 (6 bases). Trimming removed 4 bases from V and 2 bases from J, with 15 bases in between. The CDR3 has 15 residues. CDR1 SGHTA and CDR2 FQGNSA come from the germline V gene. This CDR3 is CASSSSGGGPYEQYF. The DNA for the CDR3 is TGTGCCAGCAGCTCGAGTGGGGGCGGCCCCTACGAGCAGTACTTC.